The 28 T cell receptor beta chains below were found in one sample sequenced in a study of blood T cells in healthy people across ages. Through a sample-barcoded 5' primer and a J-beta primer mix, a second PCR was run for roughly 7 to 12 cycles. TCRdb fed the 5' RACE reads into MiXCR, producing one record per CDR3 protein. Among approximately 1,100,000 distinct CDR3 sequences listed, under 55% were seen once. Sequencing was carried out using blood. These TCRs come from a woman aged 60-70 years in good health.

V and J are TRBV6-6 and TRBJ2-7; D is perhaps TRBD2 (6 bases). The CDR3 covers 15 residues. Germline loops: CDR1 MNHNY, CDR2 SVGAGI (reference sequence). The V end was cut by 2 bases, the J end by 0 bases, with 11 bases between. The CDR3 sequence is CASSYRVAVSYEQYF. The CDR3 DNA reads TGTGCCAGCAGTTACAGGGTAGCGGTCTCCTACGAGCAGTACTTC.

Written as DNA, the CDR3 is TGTGCCAGCAGTTCCGGGATAGAGAGCAATCAGCCCCAGCATTTT. Translation gives CASSSGIESNQPQHF. The chain joins TRBV28 to TRBJ1-5; D call uncertain. V shed 4 bases and J shed 1 base, with 11 bases lying between them. In germline, CDR1 is MDHEN, CDR2 SYDVKM. The CDR3 runs 15 residues. The variable domain in full, with the rest retrieved from reference TRBV28 and TRBJ1-5, is DVKVTQSSRYLVKRTGEKVFLECVQDMDHENMFWYRQDPGLGLRLIYFSYDVKMKEKGDIPEGYSVSREKKERFSLILESASTNQTSMYLCASSSGIESNQPQHFGDGTRLSIL.

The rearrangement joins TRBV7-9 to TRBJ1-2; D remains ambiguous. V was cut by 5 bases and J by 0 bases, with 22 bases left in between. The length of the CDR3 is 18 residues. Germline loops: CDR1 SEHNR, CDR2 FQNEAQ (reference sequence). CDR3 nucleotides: TGTGCCAGCAGCCCTCAATCCTTTCGGAGGGAAGCTAACTATGGCTACACCTTC. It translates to CASSPQSFRREANYGYTF. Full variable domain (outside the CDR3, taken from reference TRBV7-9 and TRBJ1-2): DTGVSQNPRHKITKRGQNVTFRCDPISEHNRLYWYRQTLGQGPEFLTYFQNEAQLEKSRLLSDRFSAERPKGSFSTLEIQRTEQGDSAMYLCASSPQSFRREANYGYTFGSGTRLTVV.

The chain's CDR3 is CSARDPLAGVVNEQYF. The CDR3 nucleotides read TGCAGTGCTAGAGATCCCCTAGCGGGAGTTGTCAATGAGCAGTACTTC. The rearrangement uses TRBV20-1 and TRBJ2-7, with TRBD2 matching over 10 bases. Germline lookup yields CDR1 DFQATT and CDR2 SNEGSKA (reference sequence). CDR3 length: 16 residues. The V gene end was trimmed by 0 bases and the J gene end by 7 bases; junction bases not matched to a gene: 12.

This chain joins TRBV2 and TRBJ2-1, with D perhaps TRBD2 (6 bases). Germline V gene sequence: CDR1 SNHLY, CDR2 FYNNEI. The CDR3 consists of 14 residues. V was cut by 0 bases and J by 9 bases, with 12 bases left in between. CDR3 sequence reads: CASSEARGISEQFF. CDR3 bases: TGTGCCAGCAGTGAAGCGCGCGGGATCAGTGAGCAGTTCTTC. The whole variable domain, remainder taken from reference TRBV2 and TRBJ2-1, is EPEVTQTPSHQVTQMGQEVILRCVPISNHLYFYWYRQILGQKVEFLVSFYNNEISEKSEIFDDQFSVERPDGSNFTLKIRSTKLEDSAMYFCASSEARGISEQFFGPGTRLTVL.

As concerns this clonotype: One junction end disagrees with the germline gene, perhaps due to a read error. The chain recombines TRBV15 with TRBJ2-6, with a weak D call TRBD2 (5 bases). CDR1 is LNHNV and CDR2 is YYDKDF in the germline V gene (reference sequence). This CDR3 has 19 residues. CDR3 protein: CATGRGSLALASGANVLTF. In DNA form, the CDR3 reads TGTGCCACCGGCAGAGGAAGTTTAGCGCTTGCCTCTGGGGCCAACGTCCTGACTTTC.

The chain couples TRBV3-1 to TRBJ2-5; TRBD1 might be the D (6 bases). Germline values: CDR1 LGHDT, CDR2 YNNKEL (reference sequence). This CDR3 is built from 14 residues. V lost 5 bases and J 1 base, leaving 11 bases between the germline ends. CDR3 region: CASSTRTAQETQYF. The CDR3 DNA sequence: TGTGCCAGCAGCACCCGGACAGCCCAAGAGACCCAGTACTTC.

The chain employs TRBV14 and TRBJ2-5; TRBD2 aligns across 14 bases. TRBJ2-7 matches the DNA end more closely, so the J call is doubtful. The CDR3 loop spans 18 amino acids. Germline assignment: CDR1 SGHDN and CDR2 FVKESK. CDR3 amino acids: CASSHPGLAGEGCDEQYF. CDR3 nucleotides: TGTGCCAGCAGCCACCCGGGACTAGCGGGAGAAGGTTGCGACGAGCAGTACTTC.

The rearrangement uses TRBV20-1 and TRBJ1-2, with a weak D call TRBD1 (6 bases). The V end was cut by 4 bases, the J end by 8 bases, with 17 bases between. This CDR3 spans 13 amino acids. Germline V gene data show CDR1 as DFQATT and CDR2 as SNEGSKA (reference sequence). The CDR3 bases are TGCAGTGCTATCCCGACAGGCCAGTGGGGCTACACCTTC. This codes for CSAIPTGQWGYTF.

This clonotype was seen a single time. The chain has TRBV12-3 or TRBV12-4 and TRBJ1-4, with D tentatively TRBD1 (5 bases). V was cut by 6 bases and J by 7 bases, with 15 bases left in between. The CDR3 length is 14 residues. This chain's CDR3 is CASRGRQGSEKLFF. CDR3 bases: TGTGCCAGCAGGGGCCGGCAGGGATCTGAAAAACTGTTTTTT.

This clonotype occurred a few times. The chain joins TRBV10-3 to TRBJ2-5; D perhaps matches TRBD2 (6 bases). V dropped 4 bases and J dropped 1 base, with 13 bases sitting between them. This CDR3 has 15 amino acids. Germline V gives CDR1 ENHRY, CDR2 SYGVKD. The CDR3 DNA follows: TGTGCCATCAGTGGGGGGGAAAACAGCCAAGAGACCCAGTACTTC. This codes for CAISGGENSQETQYF.

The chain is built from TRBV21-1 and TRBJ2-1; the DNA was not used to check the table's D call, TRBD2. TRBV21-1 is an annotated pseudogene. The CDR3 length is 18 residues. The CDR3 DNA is TGTGCCAGCAGCAAGTTCAGAGGCCGAGAAGCGGGAAAGAATGAGCAGTTCTTC. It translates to CASSKFRGREAGKNEQFF.

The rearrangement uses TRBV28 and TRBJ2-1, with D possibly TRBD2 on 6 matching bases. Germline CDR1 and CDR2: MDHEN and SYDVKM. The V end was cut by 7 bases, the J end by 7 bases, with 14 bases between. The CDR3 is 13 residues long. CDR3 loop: CASTLGGENEQFF. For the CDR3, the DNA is TGTGCCAGCACCCTGGGGGGTGAGAATGAGCAGTTCTTC.

The CDR3 spells CASSQDEGMGYTF. The CDR3 DNA sequence: TGTGCCAGCAGCCAAGATGAGGGCATGGGCTACACCTTC. The genes are TRBV14 and TRBJ1-2; D uncertain. V lost 0 bases to trimming and J lost 8 bases, with 10 bases between them. The CDR3 totals 13 residues. Germline lookup yields CDR1 SGHDN and CDR2 FVKESK. The variable domain in full, completed from reference TRBV14 and TRBJ1-2, reads EAGVTQFPSHSVIEKGQTVTLRCDPISGHDNLYWYRRVMGKEIKFLLHFVKESKQDESGMPNNRFLAERTGGTYSTLKVQPAELEDSGVYFCASSQDEGMGYTFGSGTRLTVV.

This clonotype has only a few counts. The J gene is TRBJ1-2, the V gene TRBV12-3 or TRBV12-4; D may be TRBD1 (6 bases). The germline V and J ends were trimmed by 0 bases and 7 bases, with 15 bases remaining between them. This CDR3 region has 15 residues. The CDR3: CASSLALKGVSGYTF. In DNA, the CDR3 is TGTGCCAGCAGTTTAGCGCTAAAGGGGGTTTCTGGCTACACCTTC.

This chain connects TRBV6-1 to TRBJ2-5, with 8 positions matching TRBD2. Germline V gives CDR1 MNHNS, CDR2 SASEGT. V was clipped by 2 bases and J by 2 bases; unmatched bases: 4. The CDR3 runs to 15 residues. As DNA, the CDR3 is TGTGCCAGCAGTGAATCAGCGGGGGAACAAGAGACCCAGTACTTC. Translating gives CASSESAGEQETQYF.

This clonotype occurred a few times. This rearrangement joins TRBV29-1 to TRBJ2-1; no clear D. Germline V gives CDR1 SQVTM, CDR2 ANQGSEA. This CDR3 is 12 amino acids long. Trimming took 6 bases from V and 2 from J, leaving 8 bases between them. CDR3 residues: CSVRPTYNEQFF. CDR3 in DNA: TGCAGCGTGAGACCGACCTACAATGAGCAGTTCTTC.

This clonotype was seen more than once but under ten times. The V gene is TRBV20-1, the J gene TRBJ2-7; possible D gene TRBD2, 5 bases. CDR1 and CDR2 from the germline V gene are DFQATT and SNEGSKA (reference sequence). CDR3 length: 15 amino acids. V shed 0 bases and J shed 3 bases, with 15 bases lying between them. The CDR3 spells CSARDWTGSYYEQYF. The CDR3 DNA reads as TGCAGTGCTAGAGATTGGACGGGAAGCTACTACGAGCAGTACTTC.

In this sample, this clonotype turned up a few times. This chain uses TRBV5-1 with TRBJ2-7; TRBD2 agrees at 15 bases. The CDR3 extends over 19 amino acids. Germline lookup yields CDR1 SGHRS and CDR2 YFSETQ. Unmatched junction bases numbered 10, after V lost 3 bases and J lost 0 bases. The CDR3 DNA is TGCGCCAGCAGCTCGACCGGGACTAGCGGGAGGACACTCTCCTACGAGCAGTACTTC. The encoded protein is CASSSTGTSGRTLSYEQYF.

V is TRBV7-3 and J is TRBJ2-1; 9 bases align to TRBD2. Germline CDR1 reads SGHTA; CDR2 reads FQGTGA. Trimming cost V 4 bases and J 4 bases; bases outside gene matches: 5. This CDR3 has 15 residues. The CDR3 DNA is TGTGCCAGCAGCTCGATAGCGGGAGATTACAATGAGCAGTTCTTC. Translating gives CASSSIAGDYNEQFF.

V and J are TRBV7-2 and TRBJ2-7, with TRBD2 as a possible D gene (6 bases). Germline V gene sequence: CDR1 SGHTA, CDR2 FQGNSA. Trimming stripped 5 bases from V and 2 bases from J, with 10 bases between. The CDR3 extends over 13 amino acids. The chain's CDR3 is CASSQSGAYEQYF. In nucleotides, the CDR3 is TGTGCCAGCAGCCAATCGGGAGCCTACGAGCAGTACTTC.

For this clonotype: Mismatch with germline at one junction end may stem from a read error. CDR3: CASSLALAANTGTQYF. CDR3 nucleotides: TGTGCCAGCAGTTTAGCGCTAGCGGCCAACACAGGTACGCAGTATTTT. This chain connects TRBV27 to TRBJ2-3; TRBD2 matches at 7 bases. The CDR3 covers 16 residues. Germline CDR1 MNHEY, CDR2 SMNVEV (reference sequence).

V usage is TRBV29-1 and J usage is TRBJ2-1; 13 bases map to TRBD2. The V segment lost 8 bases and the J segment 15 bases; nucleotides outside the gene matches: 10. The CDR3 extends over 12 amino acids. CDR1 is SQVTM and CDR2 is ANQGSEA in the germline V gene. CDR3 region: CSFGTSGALRFF. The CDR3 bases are TGCAGCTTCGGGACTAGCGGGGCCCTTCGGTTCTTC.

CDR3 in amino acids: CASRGLVQNGELFF. CDR3 bases: TGTGCCAGCAGAGGACTAGTGCAGAACGGGGAGCTGTTTTTT. The chain uses TRBV27 and TRBJ2-2, with 7 bases matching TRBD2. The germline V gene has CDR1 MNHEY and CDR2 SMNVEV (reference sequence). The CDR3 length is 14 residues. V lost 6 bases to trimming and J lost 7 bases; unmatched junction nucleotides: 8.

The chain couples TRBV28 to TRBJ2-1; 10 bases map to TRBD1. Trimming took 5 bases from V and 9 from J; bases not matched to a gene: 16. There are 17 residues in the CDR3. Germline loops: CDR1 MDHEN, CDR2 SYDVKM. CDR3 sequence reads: CASSAVRGDRGSGEQFF. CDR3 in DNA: TGTGCCAGCAGTGCCGTCCGTGGGGACAGGGGTTCGGGTGAGCAGTTCTTC.

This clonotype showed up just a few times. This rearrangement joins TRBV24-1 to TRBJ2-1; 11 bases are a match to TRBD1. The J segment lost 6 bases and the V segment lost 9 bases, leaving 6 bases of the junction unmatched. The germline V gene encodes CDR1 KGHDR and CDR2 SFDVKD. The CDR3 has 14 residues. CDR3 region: CATGAGTGGNEQFF. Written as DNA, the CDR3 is TGTGCCACCGGAGCCGGGACAGGGGGCAATGAGCAGTTCTTC.

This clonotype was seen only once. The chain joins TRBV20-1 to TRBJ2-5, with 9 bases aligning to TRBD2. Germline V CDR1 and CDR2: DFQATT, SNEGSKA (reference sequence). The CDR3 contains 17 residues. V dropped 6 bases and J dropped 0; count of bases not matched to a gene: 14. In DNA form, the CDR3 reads TGCAGTGCCCTGGGGGGCGGGAGGGCCTTTGACCAAGAGACCCAGTACTTC. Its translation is CSALGGGRAFDQETQYF.

The CDR3 spells CSARVGTTYEQYF. CDR3 coding DNA: TGCAGTGCTAGAGTAGGCACCACCTACGAGCAGTACTTC. V gene TRBV20-1 combines with J gene TRBJ2-7, with D hard to call. Germline V gene lookup returns CDR1 DFQATT and CDR2 SNEGSKA (reference sequence). CDR3 length: 13 amino acids. Trimming took 1 base from V and 2 from J, leaving 9 bases between them.